A selection of T cell receptor beta chains follows, all from one sample in a study of regulatory T cells in long-lasting Graves disease. Via MiXCR, TCRdb re-called the multiplex PCR reads, giving one row per CDR3 protein. The sample shows just over 600,000 distinct CDR3 sequences, 15% to 20% of them seen only once. Separately, the same data were catalogued under a study of T cells in Graves' hyperthyroidism and ophthalmopathy.

The sequences come from peripheral blood mononuclear cells (PBMCs), collected at new diagnosis, from a patient treated with antithyroid drugs. The receptors here all came from a woman under 40 with Graves disease. Each CDR3 is given with its conserved first and last residue. Fields, in order: V gene, J gene, clone size, D gene, CDR3 DNA, CDR3 protein. D genes are given only for firm matches. Size tells how often a clone was seen (once, few, many) or the class of an expanded clone, and some rows leave it out.

V: TRBV28
J: TRBJ2-2
size: many
D: .
DNA: TGTGCCAGCAGTTTCAGCAGGGTGGACACCGGGGAGCTGTTTTTT
CDR3: CASSFSRVDTGELFF

V: TRBV5-1
J: TRBJ1-1
size: few
D: .
DNA: TGCGCCAGCAGCTTGCCGGGGTCGGACACTGAAGCTTTCTTT
CDR3: CASSLPGSDTEAFF

V: TRBV18
J: TRBJ2-7
size: many
D: .
DNA: TGTGCCAGCTCACCAGCCCGGGGGTTCGAGCAGTACTTC
CDR3: CASSPARGFEQYF

V: TRBV28
J: TRBJ2-3
size: many
D: .
DNA: TGTGCGTACAGCGCCCCATCTAGCACAGATACGCAGTATTTT
CDR3: CAYSAPSSTDTQYF

V: TRBV6-2/TRBV6-3
J: TRBJ2-1
size: many
D: TRBD2
DNA: TGTGCCAGCAGAGTGGGACTAGCAGCGTTGAATGAGCAGTTCTTC
CDR3: CASRVGLAALNEQFF

V: TRBV10-1
J: TRBJ1-1
size: .
D: .
DNA: TGCGCCAGCGGTCGAGACAGGAACACTGAAGCTTTCTTT
CDR3: CASGRDRNTEAFF

V: TRBV28
J: TRBJ1-6
size: .
D: .
DNA: TGTGCCAGCAGTCCTGCGAGGTCCGGGGGAAATTCACCCCTCCACTTT
CDR3: CASSPARSGGNSPLHF

V: TRBV9
J: TRBJ1-1
size: many
D: .
DNA: TGTGCCAGCAGCCCCCGGTCAGGGGTGGTGACCACTGAAGCTTTCTTT
CDR3: CASSPRSGVVTTEAFF

V: TRBV18
J: TRBJ2-1
size: many
D: .
DNA: TGTGCCAGCTCACCACTACAAGTCATCAATGAGCAGTTCTTC
CDR3: CASSPLQVINEQFF

V: TRBV20-1
J: TRBJ1-1
size: many
D: TRBD1
DNA: TGCAGTGCTATGGCCGGGACAGGGACTGAAGCTTTCTTT
CDR3: CSAMAGTGTEAFF

V: TRBV5-1
J: TRBJ1-6
size: .
D: .
DNA: TGCGCCAGCAGCACCTCGACAGGCTTCGTTTCACCCCTCCACTTT
CDR3: CASSTSTGFVSPLHF

V: TRBV4-2
J: TRBJ2-7
size: few
D: .
DNA: TGTGCCAGCAGCCAGATGGACTTATGGTACTTC
CDR3: CASSQMDLWYF

V: TRBV30
J: TRBJ1-1
size: many
D: .
DNA: TGTGCCGTGGAAGGGGCGTACACTGAAGCTTTCTTT
CDR3: CAVEGAYTEAFF

V: TRBV7-9
J: TRBJ2-1
size: many
D: TRBD2
DNA: TGTGCCAGCAGCTTATGGGTAGCGGGTGATAATGAGCAGTTCTTC
CDR3: CASSLWVAGDNEQFF

V: TRBV20-1
J: TRBJ2-5
size: .
D: TRBD2
DNA: TGCAGTGCACGAAGGGGACTAGCGCGAGTGGAGACCCAGTACTTC
CDR3: CSARRGLARVETQYF

V: TRBV6-4
J: TRBJ2-2
size: .
D: .
DNA: TGTGCCAGCAGCCCACATCAAAGCGATCGGCCCGGGGAGCTGTTTTTT
CDR3: CASSPHQSDRPGELFF

V: TRBV7-9
J: TRBJ2-2
size: many
D: .
DNA: TGTGCCAGCAGTTACACGACCGGGGAGCTGTTTTTT
CDR3: CASSYTTGELFF

V: TRBV28
J: TRBJ1-6
size: few
D: .
DNA: TGTGCCAGCAGTTTACAGGGTCGGAAGACACCCCTCCACTTT
CDR3: CASSLQGRKTPLHF

V: TRBV7-2
J: TRBJ2-5
size: many
D: TRBD1
DNA: TGTGCCAGCAGCTTATTGGCGACAGGGAAAGAGACCCAGTACTTC
CDR3: CASSLLATGKETQYF

V: TRBV9
J: TRBJ1-4
size: many
D: .
DNA: TGTGCCAGCAGCGTCGGACTGTCGGCTGAAAAACTGTTTTTT
CDR3: CASSVGLSAEKLFF

V: TRBV15
J: TRBJ2-7
size: .
D: .
DNA: TGTGCCACCAGCATGTCGGCCATCTTAGAGCAGTACTTC
CDR3: CATSMSAILEQYF

V: TRBV18
J: TRBJ2-7
size: .
D: TRBD1
DNA: TGTGCCAGCTCTCCCCCGACAGGGCCTACCCACGAGCAGTACTTC
CDR3: CASSPPTGPTHEQYF

V: TRBV9
J: TRBJ1-2
size: .
D: .
DNA: TGTGCCAGCAGCGTAGGGGCGGCGGTAGCCTATGGCTACACCTTC
CDR3: CASSVGAAVAYGYTF

V: TRBV6-2/TRBV6-3
J: TRBJ1-2
size: many
D: TRBD1
DNA: TGTGCCAGCAGTTACTCTCACAGGGGTGGCTACACCTTC
CDR3: CASSYSHRGGYTF

V: TRBV6-1
J: TRBJ2-1
size: .
D: .
DNA: TGTGCCAGCAGCCAATCGGTACAGCCCAAACCTTACAATGAGCAGTTCTTC
CDR3: CASSQSVQPKPYNEQFF

V: TRBV28
J: TRBJ2-4
size: .
D: TRBD1
DNA: TGTGCCAGCAGCCGTGACAGGGTTAGCCCGATAGCCAAAAACATTCAGTACTTC
CDR3: CASSRDRVSPIAKNIQYF

V: TRBV20-1
J: TRBJ1-1
size: .
D: .
DNA: TGCAGTGCTACCTTGGGGGCTGGAGCTTTCTTT
CDR3: CSATLGAGAFF

V: TRBV20-1
J: TRBJ1-1
size: many
D: .
DNA: TGCAGTGCTAGGCATCAGGGGTACGGGAACACTGAAGCTTTCTTT
CDR3: CSARHQGYGNTEAFF

V: TRBV28
J: TRBJ1-2
size: many
D: .
DNA: TGTGCCAGCAGTTTAGGGCCGATGGGCTACACCTTC
CDR3: CASSLGPMGYTF

V: TRBV3-1
J: TRBJ1-1
size: many
D: .
DNA: TGTGCCAGCAGCCAGCCCCAGGGTAACACTGAAGCTTTCTTT
CDR3: CASSQPQGNTEAFF

V: TRBV15
J: TRBJ2-3
size: few
D: TRBD2
DNA: TGTGCCACCAGCAGACTAGCGGGAGTCAGAGATACGCAGTATTTT
CDR3: CATSRLAGVRDTQYF

V: TRBV6-2/TRBV6-3
J: TRBJ1-1
size: .
D: .
DNA: TGTGCCAGCAGTTACTCGACGGGGGTCCTGGAGTCAGCTTTCTTT
CDR3: CASSYSTGVLESAFF

V: TRBV2
J: TRBJ1-1
size: many
D: .
DNA: TGTGCCAGCAGTGAGAGCCTAGGGTACACTGAAGCTTTCTTT
CDR3: CASSESLGYTEAFF

V: TRBV18
J: TRBJ1-1
size: few
D: TRBD1
DNA: TGTGCCAGCTCAGATCGGGACAGGAACACTGAGGCTTTCTTT
CDR3: CASSDRDRNTEAFF

V: TRBV7-2
J: TRBJ2-5
size: many
D: .
DNA: TGTGCCAGCAGCTTATGGTCAGCTATTCAAGAGACCCAGTACTTC
CDR3: CASSLWSAIQETQYF

V: TRBV29-1
J: TRBJ2-2
size: once
D: .
DNA: TGCAGCGTTAGGGGGCGGGAGTTGGACACCGGGGAGCTGTTTTTT
CDR3: CSVRGRELDTGELFF

V: TRBV7-3
J: TRBJ2-3
size: .
D: TRBD2
DNA: TGTGCCAAAACCTCTAGCGGGAGGATCCAGAGGCCCACAGATACGCAGTATTTT
CDR3: CAKTSSGRIQRPTDTQYF

V: TRBV20-1
J: TRBJ1-2
size: once
D: .
DNA: TGCAGTGCTGTAAGAACACCGAATGACAGGAAAAATTATGGCTACACCTTC
CDR3: CSAVRTPNDRKNYGYTF

V: TRBV3-1
J: TRBJ2-5
size: many
D: .
DNA: TGTGCCAGCAGCCAACGCGGGTCTAAAGAGACCCAGTACTTC
CDR3: CASSQRGSKETQYF

V: TRBV30
J: TRBJ2-1
size: few
D: .
DNA: TGTGCCTGGAGCCCGCAGATCGTCAATGAGCAGTTCTTC
CDR3: CAWSPQIVNEQFF

V: TRBV7-8
J: TRBJ2-5
size: few
D: .
DNA: TGTGCCAGCAGCTTAGGCCCCGGGGGCCCTCTGAAAGAGACCCAGTACTTC
CDR3: CASSLGPGGPLKETQYF

V: TRBV7-2
J: TRBJ2-1
size: many
D: TRBD2
DNA: TGTGCCAGCACCGTAGGCGGGGGGAACTACAATGAGCAGTTCTTC
CDR3: CASTVGGGNYNEQFF

V: TRBV27
J: TRBJ2-4
size: many
D: TRBD2
DNA: TGTGCCAGCAGGGCCATGGGAGGGCTAGCCAAAAACATTCAGTACTTC
CDR3: CASRAMGGLAKNIQYF

V: TRBV20-1
J: TRBJ1-5
size: many
D: .
DNA: TGCAGTGCGAGGGAGGGGGATCAGCCCCAGCATTTT
CDR3: CSAREGDQPQHF

V: TRBV3-1
J: TRBJ1-2
size: many
D: .
DNA: TGTGCCAGCAGCCCCTGGGACGCAGGGATCAACTATGGCTACACCTTC
CDR3: CASSPWDAGINYGYTF

V: TRBV24-1
J: TRBJ2-7
size: many
D: .
DNA: TGTGCCACCAGTCGGGTGAGTCCGTTTGGTGATTACGAGCAGTACTTC
CDR3: CATSRVSPFGDYEQYF

V: TRBV15
J: TRBJ2-5
size: .
D: .
DNA: TGTGCCACCAGCCTCGGGGTAGAGACCCAGTACTTC
CDR3: CATSLGVETQYF

V: TRBV12-5
J: TRBJ1-2
size: few
D: .
DNA: TGTGCTAGTGGTTTGTTCCCCCAGGGGAGGGATGGCTACACCTTC
CDR3: CASGLFPQGRDGYTF

V: TRBV7-9
J: TRBJ2-7
size: many
D: TRBD2
DNA: TGTGCCAGCAGCTTAATCGGGGGGATCTACGAGCAGTACTTC
CDR3: CASSLIGGIYEQYF

V: TRBV6-2/TRBV6-3
J: TRBJ2-7
size: .
D: .
DNA: TGTGCCAGCAGTGAGAGGGTCGCCAGGCCTAATATCGCATCCTACGAGCAGTACTTC
CDR3: CASSERVARPNIASYEQYF

V: TRBV3-1
J: TRBJ2-2
size: few
D: TRBD1
DNA: TGTGCCAGCAGCCAAGATGGGACAGCCATAACCGGGGAGCTGTTTTTT
CDR3: CASSQDGTAITGELFF

V: TRBV20-1
J: TRBJ2-1
size: many
D: .
DNA: TGCAGTGCTAGACCAATTCGGGACAAACTCTACAATGAGCAGTTCTTC
CDR3: CSARPIRDKLYNEQFF

V: TRBV20-1
J: TRBJ2-2
size: few
D: TRBD2
DNA: TGCAGTGCTAGACGGGGGGGCGCATTCCAAACCGGGGAGCTGTTTTTT
CDR3: CSARRGGAFQTGELFF